A single sample gave rise to the 23 T cell receptor beta chains below, sequenced in a study of regulatory T cells in long-lasting Graves disease. The time point: persistent/refractory GD, antithyroid drugs over 5 years with positive TRAb. Following extraction of RNA from PBMCs, that RNA was used to make the TCR library. To make TCR beta libraries, researchers used iRepertoire HTBI primers and Arm-PCR of CDR3 regions. TCRdb used MiXCR to reprocess the multiplex PCR reads, holding one entry per CDR3 protein. The repertoire holds a few hundred thousand distinct CDR3 sequences, roughly 25% seen once, with approximately 28% in the top ten. Source: peripheral blood mononuclear cells (PBMCs), taken when the disease was refractory, from a patient treated with antithyroid drugs. Receptors were obtained from a middle-aged woman with Graves disease.

Comments on this clonotype: One base separates it from a far larger clone, so it is likely a read error. V usage is TRBV6-5 and J usage is TRBJ1-2, with 7 nucleotides matching TRBD1. The germline V gene encodes CDR1 MNHEY and CDR2 SVGAGI. V trimming: 5 bases; J trimming: 2 bases; junction bases outside the gene matches: 5. This CDR3 has 14 amino acids. CDR3 sequence reads: CASSVGGGNYGYTF. In DNA form, the CDR3 reads TGTGCCAGCAGTGTAGGAGGGGGCAACTATGGCTACACCTTC.

This clonotype was recorded many times. The CDR3 DNA follows: TGTGCCAGCAGTTTTTTCGGGGTGGGGGTGAACACTGAAGCTTTCTTT. Encoded protein: CASSFFGVGVNTEAFF. This chain uses TRBV27 with TRBJ1-1, with a possible D match to TRBD1 (5 bases). V lost 3 bases, J lost 0 bases, and 14 bases lay in between. The CDR3 spans 16 residues. CDR1 is MNHEY, CDR2 SMNVEV, per germline (reference sequence).

In nucleotides, the CDR3 is TGTGCCAGCAGTTCCGACAGGGTCGGCAGCACTGAAGCTTTCTTT. Translating gives CASSSDRVGSTEAFF. J is TRBJ1-1 and V is TRBV6-2 or TRBV6-3, with 7 bases that match TRBD1. V lost 4 bases, J lost 4 bases, and 9 bases stayed unmatched. The germline gives CDR1 MNHEY, CDR2 SVGEGT. There are 15 residues in the CDR3.

This clonotype came up a few times. The chain employs TRBV5-1 and TRBJ2-7; TRBD1 agrees at 8 bases. Trimming removed 5 bases from V and 2 bases from J; junction bases left unmatched: 3. This CDR3 contains 13 residues. Looked up from germline, CDR1 is SGHRS and CDR2 is YFSETQ. In DNA, the CDR3 is TGCGCCAGCAGTCGGGGACAGGCCTACGAGCAGTACTTC. Encoded protein: CASSRGQAYEQYF.

This clonotype has a count of ten or more. V gene TRBV11-2 combines with J gene TRBJ2-7; tentative D call: TRBD2 (6 bases). V was pared by 1 base and J by 3 bases, with 10 bases between. The CDR3 is made up of 14 amino acids. Germline values: CDR1 SGHAT, CDR2 FQNNGV. CDR3 protein: CASSLGRGYYEQYF. The CDR3 DNA is TGTGCCAGCAGCTTAGGGCGGGGCTACTACGAGCAGTACTTC.

This clonotype was seen repeatedly, ten times or more. It is unclear where the CDR3 begins or ends on the DNA, so no DNA is shown, and the CDR3 is as TCRdb lists it. The J gene is TRBJ2-5, the V gene TRBV6-5; the tabulated D call, TRBD2, remains unverified against the DNA. Inclusive of both ends, the CDR3 amounts to 14 amino acids. CDR1 and CDR2 from the germline V gene are MNHEY and SVGAGI. The CDR3 here is CASSSSTSGETQYF.

Of note for this clonotype: A clone one base away is much larger, so this may be a read error. This sequence joins TRBV11-2 and TRBJ2-7, with 7 positions matching TRBD1. CDR1 SGHAT and CDR2 FQNNGV come from the germline V gene. The CDR3 runs to 16 residues. The chain's CDR3 is CAGSSFKPDRAYEQYF. In DNA, the CDR3 is TGTGCCGGCAGCTCTTTTAAACCCGACAGGGCCTACGAGCAGTACTTC.

Of note for this clonotype: A read error is possible here, since a much larger clone lies one base away. This rearrangement joins TRBV6-1 to TRBJ2-7; TRBD2 matches at 10 bases. CDR3 length: 14 residues. J was trimmed by 9 bases and V by 2 bases; bases with no gene match: 7. Germline-derived CDR1 and CDR2 are MNHNS and SASEGT. CDR3 nucleotides: TGTGCCAGCAGTGAACTAGCGGGGGTGAGGGGGCAGTACTTC. Its protein product is CASSELAGVRGQYF.

This clonotype turned up a few times. This chain links TRBV29-1 with TRBJ2-5; weak D call: TRBD1 (7 bases). Per germline, CDR1 SQVTM and CDR2 ANQGSEA. CDR3 length: 13 amino acids. V was trimmed by 5 bases and J by 4 bases, leaving 14 bases between them. In DNA, the CDR3 is TGCAGCGTTCAGGGCCAGGGGGGAGAGACCCAGTACTTC. This codes for CSVQGQGGETQYF. Complete variable domain (other parts from reference TRBV29-1 and TRBJ2-5): SAVISQKPSRDICQRGTSLTIQCQVDSQVTMMFWYRQQPGQSLTLIATANQGSEATYESGFVIDKFPISRPNLTFSTLTVSNMSPEDSSIYLCSVQGQGGETQYFGPGTRLLVL.

Of note for this clonotype: A much larger clone differs from this one at a single base, so this may be a read error. The gene calls are TRBV29-1 and TRBJ1-1, with a possible D match to TRBD1 (5 bases). Germline assignment: CDR1 SQVTM and CDR2 ANQGSEA. This CDR3 is 11 amino acids long. The CDR3 spells CGVAREGKAFF. The CDR3 bases are TGCGGCGTTGCCAGGGAGGGCAAAGCTTTCTTT.

In nucleotides, the CDR3 is TGTGCCAGTAGTACCACGGCGGCCAACACAGATACGCAGTATTTT. Translated, it gives CASSTTAANTDTQYF. The chain combines TRBV19 with TRBJ2-3; D is undetermined. This CDR3 is built from 15 residues. Germline-derived CDR1 and CDR2 are LNHDA and SQIVND (reference sequence). V was pared by 4 bases and J by 2 bases, with 13 bases between.

The V call is TRBV6-1, the J call TRBJ2-7; 13 bases fit TRBD2. Germline assignment: CDR1 MNHNS and CDR2 SASEGT. V was clipped by 6 bases and J by 5 bases; unmatched bases: 7. The CDR3 extends over 15 amino acids. The CDR3 coding sequence is TGTGCCAGCAGAGAACTAGCGGGAGGGGTCCACGAGCAGTACTTC. It specifies CASRELAGGVHEQYF.

This rearrangement joins TRBV7-9 to TRBJ2-2; TRBD2 aligns across 13 bases. Germline lookup yields CDR1 SEHNR and CDR2 FQNEAQ (reference sequence). V lost 5 bases to trimming and J lost 6 bases; unmatched junction nucleotides: 6. The CDR3 extends over 16 amino acids. The CDR3 DNA follows: TGTGCCAGCAGCCTCGGACTAGCGGGAGTTTCCGGGGAGCTGTTTTTT. It specifies CASSLGLAGVSGELFF.

Of note for this clonotype: A single base is all that separates this from a far larger clone, so a read error is likely. The V and J genes are TRBV6-2 or TRBV6-3 and TRBJ2-1; D is perhaps TRBD1 (8 bases). This CDR3 spans 15 amino acids. Trimming pared 5 bases from V and 10 bases from J, leaving 21 bases between. The V gene's germline CDR1 is MNHEY and CDR2 SVGEGT. CDR3 sequence reads: CASSEEAGDRGEQFF. As DNA, the CDR3 is TGTGCCAGCAGTGAAGAGGCGGGAGACAGGGGCGAGCAGTTCTTC.

This clonotype was seen at least ten times. The rearrangement joins TRBV10-3 to TRBJ1-1; D perhaps matches TRBD1 (6 bases). Germline lookup yields CDR1 ENHRY and CDR2 SYGVKD. This CDR3 contains 13 residues. The germline V and J ends were trimmed by 5 bases and 9 bases, with 16 bases remaining between them. CDR3 region: CAISPDSGLKAFF. Written as DNA, the CDR3 is TGTGCCATCAGTCCGGACAGTGGGTTAAAAGCTTTCTTT.

V and J are TRBV28 and TRBJ2-1, with D perhaps matching TRBD2 (6 bases). The CDR3 is 14 residues long. V was pared by 3 bases and J by 2 bases, with 8 bases between. Germline V gene data show CDR1 as MDHEN and CDR2 as SYDVKM. This chain's CDR3 is CASSFGGPYNEQFF. The CDR3 DNA reads as TGTGCCAGCAGTTTCGGGGGACCCTACAATGAGCAGTTCTTC.

This clonotype was recorded at least ten times. One junction end disagrees with the germline gene, perhaps due to a read error. The V gene is TRBV28, the J gene TRBJ1-5; 7 bases map to TRBD1. From germline, CDR1 is MDHEN and CDR2 SYDVKM. CDR3 length equals 15 residues. CDR3 sequence (DNA): TGTACCAGCAGGACAGGTTTCTGGGGCAATCAGCCCCAGCATTTT. Its protein product is CTSRTGFWGNQPQHF.

This clonotype was recorded at least ten times. J is TRBJ2-1 and V is TRBV5-1; weak D call: TRBD1 (6 bases). This CDR3 has 12 amino acids. Germline CDR1 and CDR2: SGHRS and YFSETQ. Trimming took off 4 bases at V and 7 bases at J, with 9 bases between the two ends. CDR3 in amino acids: CASSQQGNEQFF. The CDR3 DNA reads TGCGCCAGCAGCCAGCAGGGGAATGAGCAGTTCTTC.

The chain couples TRBV2 to TRBJ2-7, with 7 bases fitting TRBD1. Germline lookup yields CDR1 SNHLY and CDR2 FYNNEI. The length of the CDR3 is 15 residues. The junction had 10 bases not matched to a gene; V was cut back by 6 bases and J by 2 bases. This CDR3 reads CASSLPGQRPYEQYF. The CDR3 DNA is TGTGCCAGCAGCTTACCGGGACAGAGGCCCTACGAGCAGTACTTC.

This clonotype has ten or more counts. The chain uses TRBV11-2 and TRBJ2-7; 9 nucleotides match TRBD2. The CDR3 sequence is 16 residues long. Germline lookup yields CDR1 SGHAT and CDR2 FQNNGV. Trimming at V came to 2 bases and at J to 7 bases, leaving 12 bases not matched to a gene. The CDR3 sequence: CASSLLAGAVLGEQYF. The CDR3 DNA reads TGTGCCAGCAGCTTATTAGCGGGAGCGGTGTTGGGAGAGCAGTACTTC. The entire variable domain, with the rest obtained from reference TRBV11-2 and TRBJ2-7, is as follows: EAGVAQSPRYKIIEKRQSVAFWCNPISGHATLYWYQQILGQGPKLLIQFQNNGVVDDSQLPKDRFSAERLKGVDSTLKIQPAKLEDSAVYLCASSLLAGAVLGEQYFGPGTRLTVT.

This clonotype was observed a handful of times. The chain has TRBV18 and TRBJ1-2; D not resolved. The germline V and J ends were trimmed by 3 bases and 6 bases, with 14 bases remaining between them. This CDR3 has 14 amino acids. Looked up from germline, CDR1 is KGHSH and CDR2 is LQKENI. The CDR3 loop reads CASSPTQTLDGYTF. CDR3 nucleotides: TGTGCCAGCTCACCTACCCAGACCCTAGATGGCTACACCTTC.

This clonotype was observed a few times. Being one base from a much bigger clone, this may be a read error. The J gene is TRBJ2-5, the V gene TRBV6-1; possible D gene TRBD2, 6 bases. There are 15 residues in the CDR3. Germline V gene lookup returns CDR1 MNHNS and CDR2 SASEGT. The CDR3 loop is CASRKATSPQETQCF. The CDR3, as DNA: TGTGCCAGCAGGAAAGCCACTAGCCCCCAAGAGACCCAGTGCTTC.

This clonotype has more than one count but fewer than ten. The J gene is TRBJ2-5, the V gene TRBV20-1; perhaps TRBD2 as D (6 bases). Germline CDR1 reads DFQATT; CDR2 reads SNEGSKA (reference sequence). The CDR3 sequence is 14 residues long. The V and J ends lost 5 bases and 4 bases respectively, with 17 bases between them. The CDR3 region has the DNA TGCAGTGCTGCGGACTACCTATTTGGAGAGACCCAGTACTTC. Translated, it gives CSAADYLFGETQYF.